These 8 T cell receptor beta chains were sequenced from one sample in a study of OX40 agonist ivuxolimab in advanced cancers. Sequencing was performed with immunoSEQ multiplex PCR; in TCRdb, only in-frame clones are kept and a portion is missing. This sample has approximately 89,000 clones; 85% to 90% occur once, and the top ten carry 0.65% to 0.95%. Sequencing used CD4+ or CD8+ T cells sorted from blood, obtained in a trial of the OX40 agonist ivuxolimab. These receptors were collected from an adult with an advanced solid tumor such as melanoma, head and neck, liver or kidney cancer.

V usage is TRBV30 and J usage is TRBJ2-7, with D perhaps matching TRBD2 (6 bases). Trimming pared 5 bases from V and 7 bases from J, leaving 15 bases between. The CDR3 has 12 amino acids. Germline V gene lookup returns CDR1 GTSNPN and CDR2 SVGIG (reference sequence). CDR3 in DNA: TGTGCCTGGGGGGACCCGGCGGGGGAGCAGTACTTC. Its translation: CAWGDPAGEQYF.

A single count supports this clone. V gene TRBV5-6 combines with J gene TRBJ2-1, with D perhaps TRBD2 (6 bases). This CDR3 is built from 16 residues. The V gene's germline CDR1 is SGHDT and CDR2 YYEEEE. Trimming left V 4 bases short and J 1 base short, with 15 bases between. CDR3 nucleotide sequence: TGTGCCAGCAGCCGCCTGGGGGGAGCTTCCTACAATGAGCAGTTCTTC. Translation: CASSRLGGASYNEQFF.

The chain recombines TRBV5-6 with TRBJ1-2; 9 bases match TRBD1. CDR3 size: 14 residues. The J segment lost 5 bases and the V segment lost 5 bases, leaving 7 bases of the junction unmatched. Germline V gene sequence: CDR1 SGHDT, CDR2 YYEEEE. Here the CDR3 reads CASSPDRGAYGYTF. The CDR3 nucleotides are TGTGCCAGCAGTCCGGACAGGGGCGCTTATGGCTACACCTTC.

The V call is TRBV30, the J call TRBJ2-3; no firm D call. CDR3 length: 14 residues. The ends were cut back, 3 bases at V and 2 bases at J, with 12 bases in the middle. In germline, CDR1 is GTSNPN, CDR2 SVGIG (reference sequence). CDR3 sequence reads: CAWRLRRNTDTQYF. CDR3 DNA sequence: TGTGCCTGGAGACTAAGGCGAAACACAGATACGCAGTATTTT.

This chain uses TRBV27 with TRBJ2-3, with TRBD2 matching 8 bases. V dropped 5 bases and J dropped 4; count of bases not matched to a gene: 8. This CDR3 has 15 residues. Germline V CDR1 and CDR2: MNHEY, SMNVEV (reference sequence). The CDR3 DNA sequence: TGTGCCAGCAGTCCGAGCGGGAGATTCGCAGATACGCAGTATTTT. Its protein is CASSPSGRFADTQYF.

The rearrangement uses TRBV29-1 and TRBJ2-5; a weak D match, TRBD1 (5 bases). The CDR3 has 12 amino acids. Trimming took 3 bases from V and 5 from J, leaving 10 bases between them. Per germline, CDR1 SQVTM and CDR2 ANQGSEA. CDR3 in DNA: TGCAGCGTTGACGGCAGGGTTGAGACCCAGTACTTC. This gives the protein CSVDGRVETQYF.

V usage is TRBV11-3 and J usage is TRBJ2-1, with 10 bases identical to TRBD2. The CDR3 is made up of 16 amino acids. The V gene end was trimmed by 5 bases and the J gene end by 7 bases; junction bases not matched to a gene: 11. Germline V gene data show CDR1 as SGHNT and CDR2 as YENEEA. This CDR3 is CASSLSTGLANNEQFF. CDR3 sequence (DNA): TGTGCCAGCAGCCTTTCTACGGGACTAGCGAATAATGAGCAGTTCTTC.

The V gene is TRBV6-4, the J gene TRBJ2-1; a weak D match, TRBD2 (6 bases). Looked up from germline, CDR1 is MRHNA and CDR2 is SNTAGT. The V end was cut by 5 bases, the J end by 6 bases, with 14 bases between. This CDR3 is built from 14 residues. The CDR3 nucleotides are TGTGCCAGCAGTTTCGAGGAGGGCGGCAATGAGCAGTTCTTC. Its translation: CASSFEEGGNEQFF.